These 21 T cell receptor beta chains originate from one sample sequenced in a study of cytomegalovirus exposure and HLA in healthy donors. Use of 60 Vbeta and 13 Jbeta primers characterized the PCR. The method was immunoSEQ multiplex PCR; TCRdb's version includes in-frame clones alone and lacks a portion of them. Of roughly 120,000 clones detected, roughly 77% appear once; the ten largest clones hold around 2%. The sample comprised PBMCs. The receptors come from a man in his forties in good health and CMV-seronegative.

The rearrangement uses TRBV5-6 and TRBJ2-1, with TRBD2 matching over 7 bases. Germline values: CDR1 SGHDT, CDR2 YYEEEE. The CDR3 covers 16 residues. V gave up 4 bases and J gave up 0 bases; unmatched junction bases: 7. Written as DNA, the CDR3 is TGTGCCAGCAGCCGGGCCGGGGGGAGCTCCTACAATGAGCAGTTCTTC. Amino acid sequence: CASSRAGGSSYNEQFF.

The rearrangement uses TRBV7-9 and TRBJ1-2; 7 bases fit TRBD1. CDR3 length equals 14 residues. Trimming took 4 bases from V and 8 from J; bases not matched to a gene: 10. Germline V lookup: CDR1 SEHNR, CDR2 FQNEAQ (reference sequence). The CDR3 bases are TGTGCCAGCAGCTCATGGACAGGAGGAGTGGGCTACACCTTC. This translates into CASSSWTGGVGYTF.

V usage is TRBV7-2 and J usage is TRBJ2-5; D is possibly TRBD2 (5 bases). CDR1 is SGHTA and CDR2 is FQGNSA in the germline V gene. This CDR3 region has 14 residues. Trimming stripped 0 bases from V and 4 bases from J, with 9 bases between. The CDR3 DNA sequence: TGTGCCAGCAGCTTAGCCGGGATCGGAGAGACCCAGTACTTC. This encodes CASSLAGIGETQYF.

This clone turned up a few times. The chain carries TRBV7-2 and TRBJ1-4; 7 bases are shared with TRBD1. This CDR3 region has 14 residues. Trimming removed 3 bases from V and 10 bases from J; junction bases left unmatched: 8. Germline V lookup: CDR1 SGHTA, CDR2 FQGNSA. The CDR3 is CASSLTGYDGKLFF. The CDR3 DNA follows: TGTGCCAGCAGCTTGACAGGGTATGACGGAAAACTGTTTTTT.

The chain employs TRBV18 and TRBJ2-1; 8 bases are shared with TRBD2. The germline V gene has CDR1 KGHSH and CDR2 LQKENI. V shed 4 bases and J 6 bases; nucleotides not matched to a gene: 8. This CDR3 has 15 residues. CDR3 bases: TGTGCCAGCTCACTACTAGCGGTCGGGTTCAATGAGCAGTTCTTC. Amino acid sequence: CASSLLAVGFNEQFF.

V gene TRBV9 combines with J gene TRBJ2-7, with 9 bases that match TRBD1. The germline CDR1 and CDR2 sequences are SGDLS and YYNGEE. The CDR3 spans 15 residues. Trimming cost V 2 bases and J 3 bases; bases outside gene matches: 6. CDR3 nucleotide sequence: TGTGCCAGCAGCGTCCGCCCGGGACAGGGCTACGAGCAGTACTTC. It yields the protein CASSVRPGQGYEQYF.

This chain joins TRBV6-5 and TRBJ1-5; a possible D gene is TRBD1 (5 bases). Germline assignment: CDR1 MNHEY and CDR2 SVGAGI. V was shortened by 6 bases and J by 5 bases, with 11 bases between the two germline ends. This CDR3 is 13 amino acids long. CDR3 region: CASRSGPYQPQHF. The CDR3 DNA reads TGTGCCAGCAGGTCAGGGCCTTATCAGCCCCAGCATTTT.

This rearrangement joins TRBV5-1 to TRBJ2-2; maybe TRBD1 (6 bases). The V end was cut by 0 bases, the J end by 0 bases, with 9 bases between. Germline V CDR1 and CDR2: SGHRS, YFSETQ. This CDR3 has 16 residues. The CDR3 nucleotides read TGCGCCAGCAGCTTGGTCGAGGGGGCGAACACCGGGGAGCTGTTTTTT. Encoded protein: CASSLVEGANTGELFF. The full variable domain, completed using reference TRBV5-1 and TRBJ2-2, is KAGVTQTPRYLIKTRGQQVTLSCSPISGHRSVSWYQQTPGQGLQFLFEYFSETQRNKGNFPGRFSGRQFSNSRSEMNVSTLELGDSALYLCASSLVEGANTGELFFGEGSRLTVL.

This clone was detected once. The chain couples TRBV5-1 to TRBJ1-2; D is possibly TRBD1 (5 bases). Germline V lookup: CDR1 SGHRS, CDR2 YFSETQ. The CDR3 sequence is 14 residues long. Between the trimmed V and J ends, which lost 5 bases and 5 bases, there was a span of 16 bases. This chain's CDR3 is CASRSESGAYGYTF. The DNA of the CDR3 is TGCGCCAGCAGGTCCGAGTCTGGGGCGTATGGCTACACCTTC.

The chain has TRBV28 and TRBJ1-1, with 8 bases identical to TRBD1. CDR1 and CDR2 (germline): MDHEN, SYDVKM. The V segment lost 3 bases and the J segment 2 bases; nucleotides outside the gene matches: 2. The CDR3 is 14 residues long. CDR3 region: CASSFGQGNTEAFF. The CDR3 nucleotides read TGTGCCAGCAGTTTCGGACAGGGTAACACTGAAGCTTTCTTT.

The V gene is TRBV4-3, the J gene TRBJ1-4, with D tentatively TRBD1 (6 bases). Germline CDR1 is LGHNA and CDR2 is YSLEER. The CDR3 is made up of 16 amino acids. V lost 0 bases, J lost 8 bases, and 16 bases lay in between. The CDR3 DNA reads TGCGCCAGCAGCCAAGAACGAGGGGGGGCCGGGGAAAAACTGTTTTTT. It is translated as CASSQERGGAGEKLFF.

The V and J genes are TRBV5-1 and TRBJ2-7; no clear D. The CDR3 totals 13 residues. Germline assignment: CDR1 SGHRS and CDR2 YFSETQ. Trimming removed 0 bases at V and 3 bases at J, with 7 bases between. This CDR3 reads CASSLGARYEQYF. CDR3 DNA: TGCGCCAGCAGCTTGGGGGCTCGCTACGAGCAGTACTTC.

The chain links TRBV6-7 to TRBJ1-6; D uncertain. TRBV6-7 belongs to the ORF category, with a function that is uncertain. V dropped 5 bases and J dropped 5 bases, with 10 bases sitting between them. The CDR3 sequence is 14 residues long. CDR3 sequence reads: CASSRGKNNSPLHF. As DNA, the CDR3 is TGTGCCAGCAGTCGCGGGAAAAATAATTCACCCCTCCACTTT.

The genes are TRBV19 and TRBJ2-1, with 11 bases aligning to TRBD2. CDR1 is LNHDA and CDR2 is SQIVND in the germline V gene (reference sequence). V lost 4 bases, J lost 6 bases, and 8 bases stayed unmatched. The CDR3 consists of 16 residues. CDR3 nucleotide sequence: TGTGCCAGTAGTACAGTAGCGGGAGGGCCCCTCAATGAGCAGTTCTTC. Its protein product is CASSTVAGGPLNEQFF.

This clone was counted only a few times. CDR3 sequence: CASSLGGQGAGEPQHF. The CDR3 region has the DNA TGCGCCAGCAGCTTGGGAGGACAAGGGGCAGGGGAGCCCCAGCATTTT. This chain links TRBV5-1 with TRBJ1-5; D is possibly TRBD1 (6 bases). Germline CDR1 is SGHRS and CDR2 is YFSETQ. Trimming took off 0 bases at V and 8 bases at J, with 18 bases between the two ends. This CDR3 is 16 amino acids long.

J is TRBJ1-6 and V is TRBV6-4, with TRBD1 as a possible D gene (6 bases). CDR1 MRHNA and CDR2 SNTAGT come from the germline V gene. The CDR3 extends over 13 amino acids. V was cut by 2 bases and J by 7 bases, with 6 bases left in between. CDR3 protein: CASSDQGNSPLHF. DNA of the CDR3: TGTGCCAGCAGTGACCAGGGGAATTCACCCCTCCACTTT.

The chain has TRBV7-9 and TRBJ2-5; 7 bases fit TRBD2. This CDR3 is 13 amino acids long. V lost 7 bases, J lost 5 bases, and 7 bases stayed unmatched. The germline V gene has CDR1 SEHNR and CDR2 FQNEAQ (reference sequence). The CDR3 here is CASIGREGETQYF. The DNA of the CDR3 is TGTGCCAGCATCGGAAGGGAGGGGGAGACCCAGTACTTC.

The V call is TRBV7-2, the J call TRBJ1-4, with no clear D. Germline V gene sequence: CDR1 SGHTA, CDR2 FQGNSA. V was pared by 1 base and J by 0 bases, with 6 bases between. This CDR3 has 15 amino acids. CDR3 sequence reads: CASSLVGTTNEKLFF. The DNA of the CDR3 is TGTGCCAGCAGCTTAGTCGGGACAACTAATGAAAAACTGTTTTTT.

The CDR3, as DNA: TGTGCCAGCAGCCTGGGACTTAACGAGCAGTACTTC. It encodes CASSLGLNEQYF. V usage is TRBV11-3 and J usage is TRBJ2-7, with D maybe TRBD2 (6 bases). Between the trimmed V and J ends, which lost 5 bases and 5 bases, there was a span of 10 bases. Germline V gene lookup returns CDR1 SGHNT and CDR2 YENEEA. This CDR3 has 12 amino acids.

This chain uses TRBV7-2 with TRBJ1-1; D perhaps matches TRBD1 (6 bases). Germline CDR1 reads SGHTA; CDR2 reads FQGNSA. The CDR3 is made up of 14 amino acids. Trimming stripped 3 bases from V and 2 bases from J, with 10 bases between. The chain's CDR3 is CASSFTQGNTEAFF. CDR3 DNA: TGTGCCAGCAGCTTCACACAGGGAAACACTGAAGCTTTCTTT.

This chain uses TRBV27 with TRBJ2-7; D possibly corresponds to TRBD1 (6 bases). Germline-derived CDR1 and CDR2 are MNHEY and SMNVEV (reference sequence). V lost 5 bases and J lost 2, with 7 bases in between. This CDR3 is 12 amino acids long. Written as DNA, the CDR3 is TGTGCCAGCAGTAGGGGGACCTACGAGCAGTACTTC. Its translation is CASSRGTYEQYF.